The 25 T cell receptor beta chains given below trace back to one sample, sequenced in a study of blood T cell repertoires in COVID-19. Measured with immunoSEQ multiplex PCR; TCRdb has only the in-frame clones, and not every one. The data contain approximately 300,000 clones, roughly 86% of them singletons. The sample consisted of PBMCs or T cells enriched from blood (not recorded which). The source of these receptors is a young woman who had recovered from COVID-19.

CDR3 in DNA: TGCGCCAGCAGGGCAGACAGGGCTAGCGAAAAACTGTTTTTT. Translated, it gives CASRADRASEKLFF. This chain connects TRBV10-2 to TRBJ1-4, with 7 bases matching TRBD1. The germline CDR1 and CDR2 sequences are WSHSY and SAAADI. The CDR3 runs 14 residues. The V and J ends lost 6 bases and 8 bases, in that order; junction bases with no gene match: 9.

The chain is built from TRBV27 and TRBJ2-7; 7 bases fit TRBD1. The germline V gene encodes CDR1 MNHEY and CDR2 SMNVEV (reference sequence). Losses at the gene ends were 0 bases for V and 2 bases for J; bases not matched to a gene: 7. There are 16 residues in the CDR3. Written as DNA, the CDR3 is TGTGCCAGCAGTTTATCCTCCACCGGACAGGCCTACGAGCAGTACTTC. This codes for CASSLSSTGQAYEQYF.

This chain joins TRBV30 and TRBJ1-1; D not resolved. The CDR3 is 12 amino acids. The V gene's germline CDR1 is GTSNPN and CDR2 SVGIG (reference sequence). Deletions cut 3 bases from V and 7 bases from J, with 12 bases between. The CDR3 is CAWSDGRGEAFF. The CDR3 DNA reads as TGTGCCTGGAGCGATGGCCGTGGTGAAGCTTTCTTT.

V is TRBV5-1 and J is TRBJ2-1; 11 bases agree with TRBD2. CDR3 length: 17 residues. Trimming cost V 0 bases and J 9 bases; bases outside gene matches: 11. Germline CDR1 and CDR2: SGHRS and YFSETQ. The CDR3 DNA reads as TGCGCCAGCAGCTTGGGACTAGCGGGGTTGCCCCCCAGTGAGCAGTTCTTC. Protein product: CASSLGLAGLPPSEQFF.

This chain uses TRBV5-1 with TRBJ2-7; 11 positions match TRBD2. V was clipped by 4 bases and J by 3 bases; unmatched bases: 9. The CDR3 is made up of 16 amino acids. CDR1 is SGHRS and CDR2 is YFSETQ in the germline V gene. The CDR3 DNA follows: TGCGCCAGCAGCCCTGAAGGACTAGCGGGTGTCTACGAGCAGTACTTC. As protein: CASSPEGLAGVYEQYF.

The V gene is TRBV7-2, the J gene TRBJ2-1, with 13 bases matching TRBD2. The length of the CDR3 is 15 residues. After removal of 2 bases from V and 7 bases from J, the junction contained 2 bases not matched to a gene. CDR1 and CDR2 from the germline V gene are SGHTA and FQGNSA. CDR3 in amino acids: CASSLRLAGGNEQFF. CDR3 DNA sequence: TGTGCCAGCAGCTTAAGACTAGCGGGAGGTAATGAGCAGTTCTTC.

This sequence joins TRBV4-3 and TRBJ1-1; D may be TRBD1 (5 bases). CDR1 is LGHNA and CDR2 is YSLEER in the germline V gene. There are 15 residues in the CDR3. Trimming removed 0 bases from V and 4 bases from J, with 12 bases in between. The CDR3 DNA sequence: TGCGCCAGCAGCCAAGATTCCGGGGGTGGCACTGAAGCTTTCTTT. It is translated as CASSQDSGGGTEAFF.

This clone appeared a single time. The chain has TRBV5-4 and TRBJ2-1, with 9 bases identical to TRBD2. The CDR3 loop spans 16 amino acids. V was clipped by 4 bases and J by 1 base; unmatched bases: 6. Germline V lookup: CDR1 SGHNT, CDR2 YYREEE (reference sequence). The CDR3, as DNA: TGTGCCAGCAGCCCGCCGCGGGAGGGGTCCTACAATGAGCAGTTCTTC. It codes for CASSPPREGSYNEQFF.

This sequence joins TRBV19 and TRBJ2-2; D is ambiguous. The CDR3 is 13 residues long. Per the germline V gene, CDR1 is LNHDA and CDR2 is SQIVND (reference sequence). Deletions cut 6 bases from V and 3 bases from J, with 8 bases between. CDR3 in amino acids: CASSLGDTGELFF. CDR3 DNA sequence: TGTGCCAGTAGCCTCGGAGACACCGGGGAGCTGTTTTTT.

The gene calls are TRBV7-9 and TRBJ1-2; unclear D gene. Germline V gene data show CDR1 as SEHNR and CDR2 as FQNEAQ (reference sequence). This CDR3 contains 13 residues. V was trimmed by 5 bases and J by 8 bases, leaving 15 bases between them. CDR3 sequence (DNA): TGTGCCAGCAGCCAAAGTGAGGCCGGGGGCTACACCTTC. It is translated as CASSQSEAGGYTF.

J is TRBJ1-6 and V is TRBV7-2; the D is unclear. CDR1 is SGHTA and CDR2 is FQGNSA in the germline V gene. The length of the CDR3 is 16 residues. V gave up 5 bases and J gave up 5 bases, with 16 bases separating them. The CDR3 DNA sequence: TGTGCCAGCAGCCTCAATGACATGGCCGATAATTCACCCCTCCACTTT. Amino acids: CASSLNDMADNSPLHF.

The chain employs TRBV28 and TRBJ2-1; tentative D call: TRBD2 (5 bases). Germline assignment: CDR1 MDHEN and CDR2 SYDVKM. V was cut by 5 bases and J by 9 bases, with 17 bases left in between. The CDR3 is 14 residues long. CDR3: CASSTRTLRSEQFF. The CDR3 DNA reads TGTGCCAGCAGTACTAGGACTCTCCGCAGTGAGCAGTTCTTC.

The rearrangement joins TRBV15 to TRBJ2-1; weak D call: TRBD2 (6 bases). Germline CDR1 and CDR2: LNHNV and YYDKDF (reference sequence). Deletions cut 0 bases from V and 2 bases from J, with 14 bases between. The CDR3 totals 17 residues. This chain's CDR3 is CATSRDRAGPPYNEQFF. The DNA for the CDR3 is TGTGCCACCAGCAGAGATCGGGCGGGACCGCCCTACAATGAGCAGTTCTTC.

The rearrangement uses TRBV6-6 and TRBJ2-3, with D perhaps matching TRBD2 (5 bases). Between the trimmed V and J ends, which lost 8 bases and 5 bases, there was a span of 14 bases. Germline V gene lookup returns CDR1 MNHNY and CDR2 SVGAGI (reference sequence). The CDR3 is 13 amino acids. Here the CDR3 reads CASSAAGGDTQYF. The DNA for the CDR3 is TGTGCCAGCTCAGCTGCAGGAGGAGATACGCAGTATTTT.

The chain links TRBV7-4 to TRBJ2-1; 8 bases match TRBD2. The CDR3 contains 19 residues. CDR1 and CDR2 (germline): SGHVT, SQSDAQ. V trimming: 3 bases; J trimming: 0 bases; junction bases outside the gene matches: 13. Here the CDR3 reads CASSFGLAAWCRSYNEQFF. The CDR3 DNA is TGTGCCAGCAGCTTTGGACTAGCAGCCTGGTGCCGCTCCTACAATGAGCAGTTCTTC.

This chain joins TRBV19 and TRBJ1-2; 7 bases align to TRBD1. The CDR3 runs 12 residues. From germline, CDR1 is LNHDA and CDR2 SQIVND (reference sequence). V was pared by 4 bases and J by 6 bases, with 2 bases of the junction left unmatched. The CDR3 region is CASSTDRDGYTF. The CDR3 nucleotides read TGTGCCAGTAGTACCGACAGGGATGGCTACACCTTC.

This chain uses TRBV11-3 with TRBJ1-5, with TRBD1 matching over 8 bases. The germline V gene encodes CDR1 SGHNT and CDR2 YENEEA. CDR3 length equals 13 residues. The V and J ends lost 10 bases and 4 bases, in that order; junction bases with no gene match: 6. In DNA, the CDR3 is TGTGCCAATACAGGGGGAGAGAATCAGCCCCAGCATTTT. Translation: CANTGGENQPQHF.

The chain links TRBV15 to TRBJ2-3, with D perhaps matching TRBD2 (6 bases). Germline assignment: CDR1 LNHNV and CDR2 YYDKDF (reference sequence). Trimming removed 0 bases from V and 5 bases from J, with 15 bases in between. The CDR3 has 16 residues. CDR3 DNA: TGTGCCACCAGCAGAGATCTTCTAGAGGGAGGAGATACGCAGTATTTT. Protein: CATSRDLLEGGDTQYF.

The chain couples TRBV5-8 to TRBJ2-1, with 7 positions matching TRBD1. Germline V gene sequence: CDR1 SGHTS, CDR2 YDEGEE. The V gene end was trimmed by 0 bases and the J gene end by 4 bases; junction bases not matched to a gene: 16. CDR3 length equals 19 residues. The CDR3 loop reads CASSLAGDRYTAVYNEQFF. CDR3 in DNA: TGTGCCAGCAGCTTGGCCGGGGACAGATACACAGCGGTATACAATGAGCAGTTCTTC.

V usage is TRBV7-3 and J usage is TRBJ2-3; D unresolved. The CDR3 totals 13 residues. Trimming took 5 bases from V and 2 from J, leaving 8 bases between them. Germline CDR1 and CDR2: SGHTA and FQGTGA. The CDR3: CASSQAYTDTQYF. The CDR3 nucleotides are TGTGCCAGCAGCCAGGCATACACAGATACGCAGTATTTT.

V is TRBV4-1 and J is TRBJ2-5; D perhaps matches TRBD1 (5 bases). From germline, CDR1 is MGHRA and CDR2 YSYEKL. V lost 0 bases to trimming and J lost 3 bases, with 5 bases between them. This CDR3 comprises 13 residues. CDR3 nucleotides: TGCGCCAGCAGCCAAGACAGGGAAGAGACCCAGTACTTC. Translating gives CASSQDREETQYF.

Only a few counts were recorded for this clone. The genes are TRBV4-2 and TRBJ2-3; 13 bases map to TRBD2. Looked up from germline, CDR1 is LGHNA and CDR2 is YNFKEQ. The length of the CDR3 is 17 residues. With V trimmed by 0 bases and J by 7 bases, 7 bases remained unmatched. CDR3 sequence (DNA): TGTGCCAGCAGCCAAGAGATCCGGACTAGCGGGAGAAATACGCAGTATTTT. It encodes CASSQEIRTSGRNTQYF.

The rearrangement joins TRBV2 to TRBJ1-1; D perhaps matches TRBD1 (5 bases). Trimming stripped 6 bases from V and 5 bases from J, with 16 bases between. Germline V gives CDR1 SNHLY, CDR2 FYNNEI. This CDR3 comprises 14 residues. The CDR3 protein is CASRSAGMRTEAFF. The DNA of the CDR3 is TGTGCCAGCAGGTCGGCAGGGATGAGGACTGAAGCTTTCTTT.

CDR3 nucleotides: TGCGCCAGCAGCCCAGGACAGGGGGCAGTTACTGAAGCTTTCTTT. It yields the protein CASSPGQGAVTEAFF. The chain employs TRBV5-1 and TRBJ1-1; 11 bases are a match to TRBD1. Trimming cost V 4 bases and J 5 bases; bases outside gene matches: 7. This CDR3 is 15 amino acids long. CDR1 is SGHRS, CDR2 YFSETQ, per germline.

The V gene is TRBV11-2, the J gene TRBJ2-7; the D gene is possibly TRBD1 (6 bases). Looked up from germline, CDR1 is SGHAT and CDR2 is FQNNGV. V was shortened by 4 bases and J by 3 bases, with 10 bases between the two germline ends. The CDR3 is made up of 13 amino acids. The chain's CDR3 is CASSSLDSYEQYF. In nucleotides, the CDR3 is TGTGCCAGCAGCTCCCTGGACAGCTACGAGCAGTACTTC.